This T cell receptor (beta chain) was observed in a study of blood T cell repertoires in COVID-19. Assay used: immunoSEQ multiplex PCR; TCRdb lists only in-frame clones, some missing. The sample shows 150,000 to 180,000 clones, less than 95% of them seen only once. This clonotype was obtained from a man aged 45-65 years with acute or convalescent COVID-19. Sequencing was carried out using peripheral blood.

Here the CDR3 DNA reads TGTGCCAGCAGCTTGACTTTTCTAGTAGCGGGAGTTCTCGATGAGCAGTTCTTC. It specifies CASSLTFLVAGVLDEQFF. This chain joins TRBV5-5 and TRBJ2-1, with TRBD2 matching 9 bases. The junction had 16 bases not matched to a gene; V was cut back by 1 base and J by 8 bases. The CDR3 spans 18 residues. Germline V CDR1 and CDR2: SGHKS, YYEKEE (reference sequence).